These 29 T cell receptor beta chains came from one sample sequenced in a study of early T cells in non-severe SARS-CoV-2 infection (dated by TCRdb to about 2021). Libraries were constructed by 5' RACE. TCRdb lists the instrument as NextSeq 500. TCRdb handled the public reads itself, with Q25 trimming in fastp and clone calling in MiXCR, and kept productive beta chains. Rows matching on CDR3 protein sequence are summarized as one entry with the most common DNA and genes. This sample gives 45,000 to 75,000 distinct CDR3 sequences in total; 10% to 15% of them show up just once. The leading ten clones occupy roughly 5% of the sample. The sequenced sample consisted of whole blood. These receptor sequences come from an adult who was a healthcare worker with PCR-confirmed SARS-CoV-2 infection or an uninfected control (not recorded which).

This chain connects TRBV20-1 to TRBJ2-3, with 9 bases lining up with TRBD2. Germline V gives CDR1 DFQATT, CDR2 SNEGSKA (reference sequence). The CDR3 runs to 15 residues. The junction had 7 bases not matched to a gene; V was cut back by 4 bases and J by 2 bases. The CDR3 DNA sequence: TGCAGTGCTACTTCGACTAGCGGCAACACAGATACGCAGTATTTT. The encoded protein is CSATSTSGNTDTQYF.

This clonotype has a count of ten or more. The chain joins TRBV4-1 to TRBJ2-5; TRBD2 matches 10 bases. CDR3 length: 18 amino acids. The V gene's germline CDR1 is MGHRA and CDR2 YSYEKL. V shed 0 bases, J shed 5 bases, and the junction held 12 bases outside the gene matches. CDR3 region: CASSQEARAGGIRETQYF. The CDR3 DNA reads as TGCGCCAGCAGCCAAGAGGCCAGAGCGGGAGGGATTCGGGAGACCCAGTACTTC.

This clonotype occurred many times. The chain couples TRBV6-2 or TRBV6-3 to TRBJ2-1, with a weak D call TRBD1 (6 bases). From germline, CDR1 is MNHEY and CDR2 SVGEGT. This CDR3 contains 17 residues. Between the trimmed V and J ends, which lost 4 bases and 3 bases, there was a span of 19 bases. CDR3 in DNA: TGTGCCAGCAGTTCCCAAGTTGGGACATTCCTCTACAATGAGCAGTTCTTC. Protein product: CASSSQVGTFLYNEQFF.

This clonotype was recorded at least ten times. This sequence joins TRBV7-9 and TRBJ2-1; 8 bases are shared with TRBD2. After removal of 1 base from V and 2 bases from J, the junction contained 1 base not matched to a gene. This CDR3 has 15 amino acids. The germline V gene has CDR1 SEHNR and CDR2 FQNEAQ (reference sequence). Here the CDR3 reads CASSLGLAPYNEQFF. The CDR3 bases are TGTGCCAGCAGCTTAGGACTAGCGCCCTACAATGAGCAGTTCTTC.

The chain combines TRBV12-3 or TRBV12-4 with TRBJ1-5; D unclear. This CDR3 is 13 amino acids long. Trimming cost V 6 bases and J 1 base, with 7 bases left between them. CDR3 nucleotide sequence: TGTGCCAGCAGCTTCCAGAGCAATCAGCCCCAGCATTTT. Amino acid sequence: CASSFQSNQPQHF.

V gene TRBV3-1 combines with J gene TRBJ2-5, with D maybe TRBD2 (6 bases). The length of the CDR3 is 13 residues. Trimming stripped 4 bases from V and 5 bases from J, with 11 bases between. Germline V CDR1 and CDR2: LGHDT, YNNKEL (reference sequence). CDR3 bases: TGTGCCAGCAGCCCTAATGGGGGGGAGACCCAGTACTTC. This gives the protein CASSPNGGETQYF.

The chain links TRBV12-3 or TRBV12-4 to TRBJ1-5; 9 positions match TRBD1. The CDR3 contains 14 residues. Trimming cost V 7 bases and J 7 bases; bases outside gene matches: 8. CDR3 nucleotides: TGTGCCAGCACCACGACAGGGGGGTGGCAGCCCCAGCATTTT. Encoded protein: CASTTTGGWQPQHF.

This clonotype appeared a few times. The gene calls are TRBV7-6 and TRBJ2-3; 10 nucleotides agree with TRBD2. J gave up 4 bases and V 4 bases, and 8 bases lay outside the gene matches. The CDR3 covers 16 residues. The V gene's germline CDR1 is SGHVS and CDR2 FNYEAQ. The CDR3 here is CASSWGSSGGSDTQYF. The CDR3 bases are TGTGCCAGCAGCTGGGGGTCTAGCGGGGGCTCAGATACGCAGTATTTT.

The chain combines TRBV7-2 with TRBJ1-6, with D maybe TRBD1 (6 bases). CDR1 and CDR2 from the germline V gene are SGHTA and FQGNSA. Trimming took off 4 bases at V and 8 bases at J, with 15 bases between the two ends. The CDR3 has 15 amino acids. CDR3 sequence reads: CASSSQGREDSPLHF. In DNA form, the CDR3 reads TGTGCCAGCAGCTCGCAGGGGCGGGAGGATTCACCCCTCCACTTT.

This clonotype was seen more than once but under ten times. The chain couples TRBV5-1 to TRBJ2-1; 10 bases match TRBD1. Looked up from germline, CDR1 is SGHRS and CDR2 is YFSETQ. The CDR3 is 16 amino acids. V lost 4 bases and J lost 0; bases outside the gene matches: 4. The CDR3 loop reads CASSPGDRGSYNEQFF. CDR3 DNA: TGCGCCAGCAGCCCCGGGGACAGGGGCTCCTACAATGAGCAGTTCTTC. The full variable domain, its missing parts supplied by reference TRBV5-1 and TRBJ2-1, is KAGVTQTPRYLIKTRGQQVTLSCSPISGHRSVSWYQQTPGQGLQFLFEYFSETQRNKGNFPGRFSGRQFSNSRSEMNVSTLELGDSALYLCASSPGDRGSYNEQFFGPGTRLTVL.

This clonotype was recorded a few times. CDR3 region: CASSWWTATTDTQYF. The CDR3 region has the DNA TGTGCCAGCAGTTGGTGGACGGCAACTACAGATACGCAGTATTTT. The chain is built from TRBV2 and TRBJ2-3; D is unresolved. There are 15 residues in the CDR3. The V end was cut by 5 bases, the J end by 3 bases, with 15 bases between. Germline loops: CDR1 SNHLY, CDR2 FYNNEI.

This clonotype has at least ten counts. The V gene is TRBV6-1, the J gene TRBJ1-1; 8 bases line up with TRBD1. J was trimmed by 8 bases and V by 10 bases; bases with no gene match: 12. The germline V gene has CDR1 MNHNS and CDR2 SASEGT. CDR3 length: 13 amino acids. The CDR3 protein is CATTIRTGKEAFF. CDR3 sequence (DNA): TGTGCCACAACCATTCGGACAGGGAAGGAAGCTTTCTTT.

This clonotype was detected ten times or more. This chain joins TRBV6-2 or TRBV6-3 and TRBJ2-2, with 7 bases fitting TRBD1. This CDR3 is built from 17 residues. CDR1 and CDR2 (germline): MNHEY, SVGEGT. J lost 2 bases, V lost 2 bases, and 8 bases had no gene match. CDR3 region: CASSYNTGVQNTGELFF. DNA of the CDR3: TGTGCCAGCAGTTACAATACAGGGGTACAAAACACCGGGGAGCTGTTTTTT.

This clonotype was seen a few times. The rearrangement links TRBV5-8 to TRBJ2-2; D possibly matches TRBD1 or TRBD2 (5 bases each). V was shortened by 4 bases and J by 1 base, with 11 bases between the two germline ends. Per the germline V gene, CDR1 is SGHTS and CDR2 is YDEGEE. The CDR3 length is 15 residues. CDR3 sequence (DNA): TGTGCCAGCAGCCTCGGGACGGGGAACACCGGGGAGCTGTTTTTT. Its protein product is CASSLGTGNTGELFF. Together with reference TRBV5-8 and TRBJ2-2, the CDR3 gives the full variable domain: EAGVTQSPTHLIKTRGQQATLRCSPISGHTSVYWYQQALGLGLQFLLWYDEGEERNRGNFPPRFSGRQFPNYSSELNVNALELEDSALYLCASSLGTGNTGELFFGEGSRLTVL.

This clonotype has more than one count but fewer than ten. The CDR3 nucleotides read TGTGCCAGCAGCCGGTGGGACTTCGGGACAGATACGCAGTATTTT. Translation gives CASSRWDFGTDTQYF. The gene calls are TRBV7-9 and TRBJ2-3; tentative D call: TRBD2 (6 bases). The germline V and J ends were trimmed by 5 bases and 3 bases, with 15 bases remaining between them. CDR1 is SEHNR, CDR2 FQNEAQ, per germline (reference sequence). The CDR3 has 15 amino acids.

This clonotype was picked up many times. The chain recombines TRBV5-1 with TRBJ2-1; D gene ambiguous. This CDR3 comprises 13 residues. Germline CDR1 and CDR2: SGHRS and YFSETQ. V shed 0 bases and J shed 8 bases, with 9 bases lying between them. CDR3 DNA: TGCGCCAGCAGCTTGGGAACTGGGGATGAGCAGTTCTTC. As protein: CASSLGTGDEQFF.

This chain links TRBV10-3 with TRBJ1-2, with D perhaps TRBD1 (5 bases). There are 14 residues in the CDR3. The V and J ends lost 2 bases and 4 bases respectively, with 11 bases between them. Germline V CDR1 and CDR2: ENHRY, SYGVKD. The CDR3 nucleotides are TGTGCCATCAGTGAGAGGGCAGGGAGCTATGGCTACACCTTC. This codes for CAISERAGSYGYTF.

This clonotype was seen a few times. The rearrangement uses TRBV6-1 and TRBJ2-7; D perhaps matches TRBD1 (6 bases). Germline loops: CDR1 MNHNS, CDR2 SASEGT. Trimming pared 3 bases from V and 6 bases from J, leaving 15 bases between. The CDR3 totals 14 residues. The CDR3 DNA sequence: TGTGCCAGCAGTGATCGGTACAGGGCCTCCGAGCAGTACTTC. Protein product: CASSDRYRASEQYF.

The chain uses TRBV5-1 and TRBJ1-2; a possible D gene is TRBD1 (6 bases). V gave up 0 bases and J gave up 8 bases, with 14 bases separating them. Germline values: CDR1 SGHRS, CDR2 YFSETQ. The CDR3 consists of 14 residues. The CDR3 DNA reads as TGCGCCAGCAGCTTGGGCACAGGGTTTGACGGCTACACCTTC. This encodes CASSLGTGFDGYTF.

This clonotype was seen at least ten times. This rearrangement joins TRBV6-2 or TRBV6-3 to TRBJ2-1; 13 bases map to TRBD2. After removal of 2 bases from V and 2 bases from J, the junction contained 3 bases not matched to a gene. This CDR3 is 17 amino acids long. Germline CDR1 is MNHEY and CDR2 is SVGEGT. CDR3 loop: CASSYPGLAGAYNEQFF. The CDR3 DNA reads TGTGCCAGCAGTTACCCAGGACTAGCGGGGGCCTACAATGAGCAGTTCTTC.

This clonotype was seen a handful of times. This chain's CDR3 is CASSDYLPGASGYTF. The CDR3 nucleotides are TGTGCCAGCAGCGACTATTTGCCGGGGGCTAGCGGCTACACCTTC. This rearrangement joins TRBV7-2 to TRBJ1-2; possibly TRBD1 for D (6 bases). The germline gives CDR1 SGHTA, CDR2 FQGNSA. V was clipped by 5 bases and J by 8 bases, with 21 bases between them. The CDR3 is 15 amino acids. The entire variable domain, with the rest obtained from reference TRBV7-2 and TRBJ1-2, is as follows: GAGVSQSPSNKVTEKGKDVELRCDPISGHTALYWYRQSLGQGLEFLIYFQGNSAPDKSGLPSDRFSAERTGGSVSTLTIQRTQQEDSAVYLCASSDYLPGASGYTFGSGTRLTVV.

This clonotype was seen at least ten times. This sequence joins TRBV29-1 and TRBJ2-5; TRBD2 matches 10 bases. The germline gives CDR1 SQVTM, CDR2 ANQGSEA. J gave up 2 bases and V 4 bases, and 4 bases lay outside the gene matches. CDR3 length equals 14 residues. The CDR3 region is CSVVPSGGQETQYF. Here the CDR3 DNA reads TGCAGCGTTGTACCTAGCGGGGGACAAGAGACCCAGTACTTC.

The chain joins TRBV6-6 to TRBJ2-2; possibly TRBD2 for D (6 bases). Germline V gene data show CDR1 as MNHNY and CDR2 as SVGAGI (reference sequence). V lost 5 bases and J lost 5, with 18 bases in between. The CDR3 is made up of 16 amino acids. The CDR3 sequence is CASSPPPGVSTGELFF. In nucleotides, the CDR3 is TGTGCCAGCAGTCCCCCGCCGGGGGTATCGACCGGGGAGCTGTTTTTT.

This clonotype was counted at least ten times. This rearrangement joins TRBV4-3 to TRBJ2-3, with 7 bases matching TRBD2. J lost 4 bases, V lost 1 base, and 8 bases had no gene match. Germline V gives CDR1 LGHNA, CDR2 YSLEER. The CDR3 extends over 16 amino acids. The CDR3 protein is CASSQGAGLRADTQYF. DNA of the CDR3: TGCGCCAGCAGCCAAGGAGCGGGACTAAGGGCAGATACGCAGTATTTT.

J is TRBJ2-7 and V is TRBV28, with D perhaps TRBD1 or TRBD2 (5 bases each). V dropped 8 bases and J dropped 2 bases, with 16 bases sitting between them. The length of the CDR3 is 14 residues. Germline CDR1 MDHEN, CDR2 SYDVKM. The CDR3 loop reads CASHRAEGTYEQYF. Written as DNA, the CDR3 is TGTGCCAGCCATAGGGCAGAGGGGACCTACGAGCAGTACTTC.

This clonotype has just a few counts. V and J are TRBV14 and TRBJ2-5; no reliable D call. Trimming pared 3 bases from V and 3 bases from J, leaving 5 bases between. Per the germline V gene, CDR1 is SGHDN and CDR2 is FVKESK. This CDR3 has 12 residues. CDR3 residues: CASSHVKETQYF. CDR3 DNA sequence: TGTGCCAGCAGCCATGTTAAAGAGACCCAGTACTTC.

This clonotype was observed a few times. V is TRBV6-1 and J is TRBJ2-2; D may be TRBD1 (6 bases). Germline V gene lookup returns CDR1 MNHNS and CDR2 SASEGT. With 1 base removed from V and 9 bases from J, the gap between germline ends came to 9 bases. This CDR3 is built from 13 residues. CDR3 in DNA: TGTGCCAGCAGTGAAGAGGGGGAGTGGGAGCTGTTTTTT. As protein: CASSEEGEWELFF.

The chain combines TRBV7-2 with TRBJ2-3; D ambiguous. CDR1 SGHTA and CDR2 FQGNSA come from the germline V gene. The CDR3 runs to 14 residues. The ends were cut back, 4 bases at V and 0 bases at J, with 8 bases in the middle. The CDR3 is CASSSYLSTDTQYF. The CDR3 DNA follows: TGTGCCAGCAGCTCCTATCTCAGCACAGATACGCAGTATTTT.

The CDR3 loop is CASSYRQGLYGYTF. DNA of the CDR3: TGTGCCAGCAGTTACCGGCAGGGTCTCTATGGCTACACCTTC. This chain joins TRBV6-2 or TRBV6-3 and TRBJ1-2, with D perhaps TRBD1 (5 bases). The CDR3 loop spans 14 amino acids. Between the trimmed V and J ends, which lost 2 bases and 4 bases, there was a span of 11 bases. CDR1 is MNHEY, CDR2 SVGEGT, per germline.